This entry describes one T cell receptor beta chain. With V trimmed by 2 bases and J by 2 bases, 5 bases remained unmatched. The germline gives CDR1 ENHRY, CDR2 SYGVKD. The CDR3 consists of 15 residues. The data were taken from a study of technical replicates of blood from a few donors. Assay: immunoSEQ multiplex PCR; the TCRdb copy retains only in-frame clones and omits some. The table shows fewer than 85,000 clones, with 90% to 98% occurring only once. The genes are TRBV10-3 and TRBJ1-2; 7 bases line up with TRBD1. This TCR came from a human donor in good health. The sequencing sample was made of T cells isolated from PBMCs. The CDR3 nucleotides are TGTGCCATCAGTGAGGGACAGGAGCGGAACTATGGCTACACCTTC. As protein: CAISEGQERNYGYTF.